These 17 T cell receptor beta chains came from one sample sequenced in a study of T cells after somatic rescue of genetic block. The assay was immunoSEQ multiplex PCR, and TCRdb's table has in-frame clones only and misses some. The sample holds more than 65,000 clones, approximately 91% seen once. Source material: peripheral blood mononuclear cells (PBMCs). The receptors derive from a man younger than 45.

There are a few counts of this clone. V and J are TRBV7-2 and TRBJ1-2; a possible D gene is TRBD1 (6 bases). V lost 1 base and J 5 bases, leaving 11 bases between the germline ends. Germline CDR1 SGHTA, CDR2 FQGNSA. The CDR3 is 14 amino acids. The CDR3 loop reads CASSLGYRDYGYTF. In DNA, the CDR3 is TGTGCCAGCAGCTTAGGGTACAGGGATTATGGCTACACCTTC.

This chain uses TRBV11-2 with TRBJ2-7, with 9 bases identical to TRBD2. With 4 bases clipped from V and 2 bases from J, the junction kept 3 bases outside the gene matches. CDR1 and CDR2 (germline): SGHAT, FQNNGV. The CDR3 sequence is 14 residues long. CDR3 nucleotides: TGTGCCAGCAGCTGGGCGGGAGGGACCTACGAGCAGTACTTC. The encoded protein is CASSWAGGTYEQYF.

The chain combines TRBV9 with TRBJ1-1; tentative D call: TRBD1 (6 bases). The germline V gene encodes CDR1 SGDLS and CDR2 YYNGEE. The CDR3 has 17 residues. Trimming cost V 4 bases and J 5 bases, with 24 bases left between them. The CDR3 nucleotides read TGTGCCAGCAGCCCTAGAGGGGGAGCGCGGGAGACGACTGAAGCTTTCTTT. Protein sequence: CASSPRGGARETTEAFF.

This chain connects TRBV7-8 to TRBJ1-2, with D uncertain. CDR1 and CDR2 from the germline V gene are SGHVS and FQNEAQ. The V end lost 3 bases, the J end lost 0 bases, and 8 bases lay between the germline ends. The CDR3 totals 14 residues. Here the CDR3 reads CASSFGEANYGYTF. CDR3 bases: TGTGCCAGCAGCTTCGGGGAGGCTAACTATGGCTACACCTTC.

The chain combines TRBV16 with TRBJ1-5; D gene uncertain. This CDR3 is 15 amino acids long. The V end was cut by 1 base, the J end by 0 bases, with 7 bases between. Germline CDR1 reads KGHSY; CDR2 reads FQNENV. CDR3 nucleotides: TGTGCCAGCAGCCAATTTCCGGGTAGCAATCAGCCCCAGCATTTT. Protein sequence: CASSQFPGSNQPQHF.

The genes are TRBV7-9 and TRBJ2-5; maybe TRBD2 (6 bases). V was cut by 4 bases and J by 4 bases, with 10 bases left in between. The germline gives CDR1 SEHNR, CDR2 FQNEAQ (reference sequence). The CDR3 runs to 13 residues. CDR3 residues: CASSSSGGETQYF. The CDR3 DNA reads as TGTGCCAGCAGCTCCTCCGGGGGAGAGACCCAGTACTTC.

This chain links TRBV5-6 with TRBJ1-1; D call uncertain. V was trimmed by 1 base and J by 0 bases, leaving 10 bases between them. The CDR3 is 15 residues long. Germline assignment: CDR1 SGHDT and CDR2 YYEEEE. CDR3 in DNA: TGTGCCAGCAGCTTGAGGCCGTTATTGAACACTGAAGCTTTCTTT. Amino acid sequence: CASSLRPLLNTEAFF.

The chain joins TRBV4-1 to TRBJ2-5, with TRBD2 matching over 13 bases. The J call may not be correct, given that the DNA end is closer to TRBJ2-7. The CDR3 totals 18 residues. Germline CDR1 reads MGHRA; CDR2 reads YSYEKL. CDR3: CASSQATSGGAYPYEQYF. As DNA, the CDR3 is TGCGCCAGCAGCCAAGCCACTAGCGGGGGGGCCTATCCCTACGAGCAGTACTTC.

The chain has TRBV7-6 and TRBJ1-3; no clear D. The CDR3 consists of 15 residues. Between the trimmed V and J ends, which lost 4 bases and 0 bases, there was a span of 10 bases. Germline assignment: CDR1 SGHVS and CDR2 FNYEAQ. The CDR3 sequence: CASSSLGISGNTIYF. The CDR3 DNA is TGTGCCAGCAGCTCGTTGGGGATCTCTGGAAACACCATATATTTT.

CDR3 nucleotide sequence: TGTGCCAGCAGCGCTAGACAGGATTTATACGAGCAGTACTTC. As protein: CASSARQDLYEQYF. The chain carries TRBV5-6 and TRBJ2-7; TRBD1 might be the D (6 bases). This CDR3 has 14 amino acids. CDR1 and CDR2 (germline): SGHDT, YYEEEE. V lost 4 bases and J 4 bases, leaving 15 bases between the germline ends.

The chain employs TRBV2 and TRBJ2-2; D is uncertain. V was pared by 6 bases and J by 2 bases, with 10 bases between. Germline lookup yields CDR1 SNHLY and CDR2 FYNNEI. The CDR3 runs to 14 residues. CDR3 protein: CASRTPLNTGELFF. In DNA, the CDR3 is TGTGCCAGCAGGACTCCACTTAACACCGGGGAGCTGTTTTTT.

The CDR3 DNA follows: TGTGCCAGCAGCGGTAGACAGGGGGCGCGGAATACGCAGTATTTT. Protein sequence: CASSGRQGARNTQYF. V is TRBV11-1 and J is TRBJ2-3; 10 nucleotides line up with TRBD1. In germline, CDR1 is SGHAT, CDR2 FQDESV (reference sequence). CDR3 size: 15 residues. With 5 bases clipped from V and 7 bases from J, the junction kept 9 bases outside the gene matches.

V and J are TRBV15 and TRBJ2-3; 8 positions agree with TRBD2. Losses at the gene ends were 9 bases for V and 0 bases for J; bases not matched to a gene: 5. Germline-derived CDR1 and CDR2 are LNHNV and YYDKDF (reference sequence). The CDR3 runs 14 residues. CDR3 sequence reads: CATASGPSTDTQYF. In nucleotides, the CDR3 is TGTGCCACAGCTAGCGGGCCTAGCACAGATACGCAGTATTTT.

The chain uses TRBV4-2 and TRBJ2-5; 8 nucleotides match TRBD2. Trimming cost V 0 bases and J 7 bases; bases outside gene matches: 10. CDR1 and CDR2 (germline): LGHNA, YNFKEQ. This CDR3 has 16 residues. The CDR3: CASSQDRAAGAATQYF. The CDR3 DNA sequence: TGTGCCAGCAGCCAAGATCGGGCAGCGGGGGCCGCGACCCAGTACTTC.

The V and J genes are TRBV7-9 and TRBJ2-1; tentative D call: TRBD2 (6 bases). In germline, CDR1 is SEHNR, CDR2 FQNEAQ (reference sequence). The CDR3 extends over 14 amino acids. With 5 bases removed from V and 0 bases from J, the gap between germline ends came to 8 bases. The CDR3 here is CASSRGSSYNEQFF. In nucleotides, the CDR3 is TGTGCCAGCAGCCGGGGGAGCTCCTACAATGAGCAGTTCTTC.

The chain combines TRBV28 with TRBJ2-7; 8 nucleotides align to TRBD1. The CDR3 covers 15 residues. Trimming took 3 bases from V and 4 from J; bases not matched to a gene: 8. Germline V gene lookup returns CDR1 MDHEN and CDR2 SYDVKM. This CDR3 reads CASSLGQGAGYEQYF. The CDR3 DNA reads TGTGCCAGCAGTTTGGGTCAGGGGGCGGGATACGAGCAGTACTTC.

V usage is TRBV7-8 and J usage is TRBJ1-4; D possibly corresponds to TRBD1 (5 bases). The V and J ends lost 4 bases and 3 bases respectively, with 12 bases between them. Germline CDR1 is SGHVS and CDR2 is FQNEAQ. The CDR3 is 15 residues long. The DNA for the CDR3 is TGTGCCAGCAGCTCCGTCGGGACCTCTAATGAAAAACTGTTTTTT. Its protein product is CASSSVGTSNEKLFF.